The following is a T cell receptor (beta chain) sequence with its context. Many counts were recorded for this clonotype. Its antigen is unknown. One end of the junction is discordant with germline, which a read error may explain. This entry comes from a study of T cell repertoires in cytomegalovirus infection (dated by TCRdb to about 2019). Regarding the complete study: Donor HLA type was relevant to the analysis, because carriage of CMV infection together with the matching HLA type was indicated by public TCR beta signatures.

Overall results and qualifications from the work: In both this cohort and an independent approximately 350-donor cohort, the cumulative frequency of public TCR beta family members distinguished carriers of CMV infection plus the relevant HLA type. The ex vivo response was dominated by HLA-C-restricted CMV-specific TCR beta clonotypes, which also provided the single most frequent clonotype in two of eight donors.

This sample was sequenced with an Illumina HiSeq 1500. TCRdb cleaned the public reads at Q25 with fastp, built clones with MiXCR and kept in-frame beta chains. Each entry is one CDR3 protein sequence, shown with its most common DNA and genes. Recorded for this sample are around 270,000 distinct CDR3 sequences; roughly 9% of them occurred a single time. The biggest ten clones account for about 14% of the sample. Source material: PBMCs. The clonotype originates from a human donor in good health (CMV status not recorded). Some clones in this sample may be carry-over from other donors' samples.

The CDR3 is CASGLQGVANYGYTF. The DNA is as follows: TGTGCCAGCGGTTTACAGGGGGTGGCTAACTATGGCTACACCTTC. This chain is built from TRBV12-3 or TRBV12-4 and TRBJ1-2; 8 central nucleotides agree with TRBD1. Its CDR3 holds 15 amino acids, cysteine through phenylalanine. Only the CDR3 DNA is retained, 45 bases long and in frame from the first base.